This T cell receptor beta chain was retrieved from a study of beta chain features in type 1 diabetes. Study information: No patient-donor differences in age, gender, total cells or subset yield. Notes on the study in general: Resolution of whether HLA type affects TCRB rearrangement was not achieved here. Comparison showed that naive, central memory and Treg TCRB repertoires appeared more similar among patients than among healthy donors.

Germline assignment: CDR1 SGHRS and CDR2 YFSETQ. CDR3 length equals 16 residues. Trimming stripped 2 bases from V and 0 bases from J, with 12 bases between. In the case of this clone: Its matching antigen is unknown.

TCRB transcripts that were expressed got sequenced, as all of the isolated RNA had been reverse transcribed. The method was immunoSEQ multiplex PCR; TCRdb's version includes in-frame clones alone and lacks a portion of them. The repertoire holds 300,000 to 450,000 clones, with roughly an eighth as singletons. This TCR was sampled from a young man in good health. The sequencing input was naive CD4+ T cells from blood. The chain links TRBV5-1 to TRBJ2-1; D not certain. CDR3 nucleotide sequence: TGCGCCAGCAGCTTTAACGTGGCGGACTCCTACAATGAGCAGTTCTTC. Protein product: CASSFNVADSYNEQFF.